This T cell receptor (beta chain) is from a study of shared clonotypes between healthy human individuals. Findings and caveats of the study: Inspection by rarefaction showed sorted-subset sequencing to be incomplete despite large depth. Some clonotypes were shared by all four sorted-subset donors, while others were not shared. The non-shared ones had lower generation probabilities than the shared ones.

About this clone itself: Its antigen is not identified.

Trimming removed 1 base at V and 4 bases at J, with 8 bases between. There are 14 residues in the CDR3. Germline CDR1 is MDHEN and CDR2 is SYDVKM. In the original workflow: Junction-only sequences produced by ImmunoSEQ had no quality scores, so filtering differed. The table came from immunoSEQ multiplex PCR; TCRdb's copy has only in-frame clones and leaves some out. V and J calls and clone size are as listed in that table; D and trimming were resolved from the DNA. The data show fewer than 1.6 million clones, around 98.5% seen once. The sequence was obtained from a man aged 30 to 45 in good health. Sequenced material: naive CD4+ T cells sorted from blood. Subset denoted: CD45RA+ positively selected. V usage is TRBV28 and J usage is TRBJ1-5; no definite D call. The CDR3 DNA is TGTGCCAGCAGTTTATTGTTTGAGAATCAGCCCCAGCATTTT. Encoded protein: CASSLLFENQPQHF.